This TCR beta chain was observed in a study of blood T cell repertoires in COVID-19. As for the study in general: Acute and convalescent COVID-19 samples came from the United States, Italy and Spain. In each case, the material was cDNA or gDNA derived from T cells, B-cell-depleted T cells, or PBMCs.

This clone has just one count. Source study methods: Reference gene primer amplification gave nucleated cell count estimates. The protocol was immunoSEQ multiplex PCR, while the TCRdb copy is restricted to in-frame clones and leaves out a portion. V and J calls and clone size come straight from that table; D and trimming were deduced from the DNA. The data contain approximately 300,000 clones, roughly 82% of them singletons. From germline, CDR1 is MNHNS and CDR2 SASEGT. Trimming removed 3 bases from V and 7 bases from J, with 13 bases in between. This CDR3 spans 14 amino acids. V is TRBV6-1 and J is TRBJ2-1; tentatively, D is TRBD1 (5 bases). This receptor was taken from a woman between 45 and 65 years old with acute or convalescent COVID-19. The source material was peripheral blood. As DNA, the CDR3 is TGTGCCAGCAGTGAGGGGCTTTCGCGGAATGAGCAGTTCTTC. This encodes CASSEGLSRNEQFF.